Listed below are T cell receptor beta chains from one sample, sequenced in a study of T cells after yellow fever vaccination. TCRdb used MiXCR to reprocess the 5' RACE reads, holding one entry per CDR3 protein. There are about 45,000 distinct CDR3 sequences in the sample; 6.8% occur only once, and approximately 15% lies in the top ten. Here the sequenced sample was CD8+ T cells not binding an NS4B(214-222) dextramer, sorted from PBMCs, taken 45 days after the yellow fever booster vaccination. Source of these receptors: a man under 40 who received the YFV17D yellow fever vaccine. Each CDR3 is given with its conserved first and last residue. The D gene is left open where the match is weak. Clone size is given for some rows only: seen once, a few or many times, or a class if the clone is expanded.

>TRBV10-1|many|TRBJ2-2|-
TGCGCCAGCAGTGAGGGCCGAACCACCGGGGAGCTGTTTTTT
CASSEGRTTGELFF
>TRBV4-3|many|TRBJ2-7|-
TGCGCCAGCAGCCAAGTCGGAGCCTCCGAGCAGTACTTC
CASSQVGASEQYF
>TRBV7-9|many|TRBJ1-2|-
TGTGCCAGCAGACCAGCTACCTATGGCTACACCTTC
CASRPATYGYTF
>TRBV28|many|TRBJ1-1|-
TGTGCCAGCAGAGCGAACACTGAAGCTTTCTTT
CASRANTEAFF
>TRBV29-1|many|TRBJ2-7|-
TGCAGCGTTGAATTGACGGGACACTCGTCCTCCTACGAGCAGTACTTC
CSVELTGHSSSYEQYF
>TRBV27|many|TRBJ1-4|-
TGTGCCAGCAGTTTATTGGGGGCAACTAATGAAAAACTGTTTTTT
CASSLLGATNEKLFF
>TRBV18|many|TRBJ2-7|TRBD1
TGTGCCAGCTCACCCCAGGACAGGGGGCCAACCTACGAGCAGTACTTC
CASSPQDRGPTYEQYF
>TRBV7-9|many|TRBJ2-3|-
TGTGCCAGCAGCTCCCCGCAGGTTGGGCCAGATACGCAGTATTTT
CASSSPQVGPDTQYF
>TRBV27|many|TRBJ1-5|TRBD1
TGTGCCAGCTCCGGACAGGGTAACAATCAGCCCCAGCATTTT
CASSGQGNNQPQHF
>TRBV7-8|many|TRBJ2-5|-
TGTGCCAGCAGCCTTAGTGAGGGTAGCCCTTGGGAGACCCAGTACTTC
CASSLSEGSPWETQYF
>TRBV19|many|TRBJ2-7|TRBD1
TGTGCCAGTGGGACAGCCCTCTCGTACGAGCAGTACTTC
CASGTALSYEQYF
>TRBV28|many|TRBJ2-3|TRBD2
TGTGCCAGCAGTTTACTAGCGGGAGAAGCAGATACGCAGTATTTT
CASSLLAGEADTQYF
>TRBV6-2/TRBV6-3|medium-sized|TRBJ2-1|TRBD2
TGTGCCAGCAGTTACTCAGCGGGAGCCAATGAGCAGTTCTTC
CASSYSAGANEQFF
>TRBV5-4|-|TRBJ1-2|-
TGTGCCAGCAGCTTCGGGGACCTCTATGGCTACACCTTC
CASSFGDLYGYTF
>TRBV7-7|many|TRBJ2-2|TRBD1
TGTGCCAGCAGCTTAGCCGGGACAGGGAACAGTCAGTCCGGGGAGCTGTTTTTT
CASSLAGTGNSQSGELFF
>TRBV4-3|many|TRBJ2-7|TRBD1
TGCGCCAGCAGCCACAACAGGGGTTCGTACGAGCAGTACTTC
CASSHNRGSYEQYF
>TRBV9|many|TRBJ2-2|-
TGTGCCAGCAGCGTATCCCCTTTGAGCGGAGGAAATAACACCGGGGAGCTGTTTTTT
CASSVSPLSGGNNTGELFF
>TRBV6-2/TRBV6-3|many|TRBJ2-7|TRBD2
TGTGCCAGCAGTTACAGTTTTCTAGCGGGTCACTACGAGCAGTACTTC
CASSYSFLAGHYEQYF
>TRBV6-5|many|TRBJ2-7|-
TGTGCCAGCAGTTACTCGGAGGGTAGCGACGAGCAGTACTTC
CASSYSEGSDEQYF
>TRBV9|-|TRBJ2-1|-
TGTGCCAGCAGCACCCGAACCTTGGGCCTTAATGAGCAGTTCTTC
CASSTRTLGLNEQFF
>TRBV18|few|TRBJ1-2|TRBD1
TGTGCCAGCTCCAGGGGGGAGAGCTATGGCTACACCTTC
CASSRGESYGYTF
>TRBV12-3/TRBV12-4|many|TRBJ2-3|-
TGTGCCAGCCGAGGGGTTGGGGTCACAGATACGCAGTATTTT
CASRGVGVTDTQYF
>TRBV9|few|TRBJ2-3|TRBD2
TGTGCCAGCAGCGTAGCGGGAGGGCCAGATACGCAGTATTTT
CASSVAGGPDTQYF
>TRBV7-8|many|TRBJ2-2|TRBD2
TGTGCCAGCCTGGCCAGCGGGAGGATCGTAGGGGTTGCCGGGGAGCTGTTTTTT
CASLASGRIVGVAGELFF
>TRBV21-1|few|TRBJ2-7|-
TGTGCCAGCATCGACCCTCAGGACGGCGCCTACGAGCAGTACTTC
CASIDPQDGAYEQYF
>TRBV27|many|TRBJ2-3|-
TGTGCCAGCACCCAGGGTACCCCAGATACGCAGTATTTT
CASTQGTPDTQYF
>TRBV6-5|many|TRBJ1-1|-
TGTGCCAGCAGTTACGCGGACAGCTATGAAGCTTTCTTT
CASSYADSYEAFF
>TRBV13|many|TRBJ2-5|-
TGTGCCAGCAGCTTAGGCGGGCGCGAGACCCAGTACTTC
CASSLGGRETQYF
>TRBV5-4|many|TRBJ2-2|-
TGTGCCAGCAGCCGGACATCGAACACCGGGGAGCTGTTTTTT
CASSRTSNTGELFF
>TRBV7-3|many|TRBJ2-2|-
TGTGCCAGCAGCCCCATGTACGGGTCCGGGGAGCTGTTTTTT
CASSPMYGSGELFF
>TRBV7-2|few|TRBJ2-1|-
TGTGCCAGCGGCCTTGGCCTTAGCTCCTACAATGAGCAGTTCTTC
CASGLGLSSYNEQFF
>TRBV18|many|TRBJ2-3|TRBD1
TGTGCCAGCTCAACGACAGGGTATGCCACAGATACGCAGTATTTT
CASSTTGYATDTQYF
>TRBV29-1|-|TRBJ1-1|-
TGCAGCGTGTGGCAGGGCATGAACACTGAAGCTTTCTTT
CSVWQGMNTEAFF
>TRBV11-2|many|TRBJ2-1|-
TGTGCCAGCAGCTTAGACCCAGTATGGCAGTTCTTC
CASSLDPVWQFF
>TRBV6-2/TRBV6-3|few|TRBJ2-1|TRBD1
TGTGCCACCGGACAGGGAAGCAATGAGCAGTTCTTC
CATGQGSNEQFF
>TRBV5-1|many|TRBJ2-2|-
TGCGCCAGCAGCTCCGGGACCACAGTCACCGGGGAGCTGTTTTTT
CASSSGTTVTGELFF
>TRBV7-2|few|TRBJ1-2|-
TGTGCCAGCAGCTTAGTTCTCAGTTCTAGAGGAGGCTACACCTTC
CASSLVLSSRGGYTF
>TRBV13|many|TRBJ2-7|-
TGTGCCAGCAGCTTCAGGGGTGAGACCTACGAGCAGTACTTC
CASSFRGETYEQYF
>TRBV27|few|TRBJ2-1|-
TGTGCCAGCAGTTTAGTGACAGGTGCTGAGCAGTTCTTC
CASSLVTGAEQFF
>TRBV7-6|many|TRBJ2-1|TRBD2
TGTGCCAGCAGCTTAGTAACAGGTGGGAGCGGGGCGTACAATGAGCAGTTCTTC
CASSLVTGGSGAYNEQFF
>TRBV5-1|many|TRBJ2-5|TRBD2
TGCGCCAGCAGCACGGGACTAGCGGGAAAGCACCAAGAGACCCAGTACTTC
CASSTGLAGKHQETQYF
>TRBV7-9|many|TRBJ2-3|-
TGTGCCAGCAGCTTCCCGGGGGATACGCAGTATTTT
CASSFPGDTQYF
>TRBV4-3|many|TRBJ1-1|-
TGCGCCAGCAGCCAAGGTCGGCGAGGGCCTGAAGCTTTCTTT
CASSQGRRGPEAFF
>TRBV5-6|-|TRBJ1-5|-
TGTGCCAGCAGCTTGGGACAGCCGAATCAGCCCCAGCATTTT
CASSLGQPNQPQHF
>TRBV3-1|many|TRBJ2-5|-
TGTGCCAGCAGCCAAGTCTGGGGCGGGGAGACCCAGTACTTC
CASSQVWGGETQYF
>TRBV11-1|-|TRBJ2-1|TRBD2
TGTGCCAGCAGCACTAGCTTCGGACTAGCGGGAGTGGAAAATGAGCAGTTCTTC
CASSTSFGLAGVENEQFF
>TRBV6-2/TRBV6-3|many|TRBJ2-1|-
TGTGCCAGCAGTTACTTCGGGGGAAGCTCCTACAATGAGCAGTTCTTC
CASSYFGGSSYNEQFF
>TRBV4-1|many|TRBJ2-1|-
TGCGCCAGCAGCCAAGTCTCCAACAATGAGCAGTTCTTC
CASSQVSNNEQFF
>TRBV19|few|TRBJ2-1|TRBD2
TGTGCCAGTAGTATGCTGGGACTAGCGGAGGGGGATGAGCAGTTCTTC
CASSMLGLAEGDEQFF
>TRBV20-1|many|TRBJ1-2|-
TGCAGTGCTCCGGACTATGGCTACACCTTC
CSAPDYGYTF
>TRBV5-6|many|TRBJ2-3|-
TGTGCCAGCAGCTCCCTAAGTCGGCCGGATACGCAGTATTTT
CASSSLSRPDTQYF
>TRBV28|many|TRBJ2-7|-
TGTGCCACCAAGGACACCTACGAGCAGTACTTC
CATKDTYEQYF
>TRBV6-6|many|TRBJ2-7|-
TGTGCCAGCAGTACAGACCAGGGCTACGAGCAGTACTTC
CASSTDQGYEQYF
>TRBV20-1|many|TRBJ2-7|-
TGCAGTGCTAGACTGATCGGGAGTATGTCCTACGAGCAGTACTTC
CSARLIGSMSYEQYF
>TRBV7-9|many|TRBJ1-6|-
TGTGCCAGCAGCCGCGGTCGGAGCTCCTATAATTCACCCCTCCACTTT
CASSRGRSSYNSPLHF
>TRBV20-1|many|TRBJ2-1|TRBD1
TGCAGTGCTAGAGAAACCGGGACAGGGGGCTCTATCCCCCGTCACAATGAGCAGTTCTTC
CSARETGTGGSIPRHNEQFF
>TRBV4-3|many|TRBJ2-1|-
TGCGCCAGCAGCCAAGATAAGACGGCTCAGGGCGAGCAGTTCTTC
CASSQDKTAQGEQFF